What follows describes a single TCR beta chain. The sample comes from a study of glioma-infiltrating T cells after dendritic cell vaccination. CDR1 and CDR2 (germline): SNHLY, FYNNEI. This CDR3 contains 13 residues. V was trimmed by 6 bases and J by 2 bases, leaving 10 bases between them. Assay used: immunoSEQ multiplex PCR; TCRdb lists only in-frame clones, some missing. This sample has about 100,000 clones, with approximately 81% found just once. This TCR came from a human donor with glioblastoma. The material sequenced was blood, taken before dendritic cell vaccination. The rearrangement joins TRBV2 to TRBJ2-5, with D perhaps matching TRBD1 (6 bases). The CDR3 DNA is TGTGCCAGCAGGCAGGGGAGTCAAGAGACCCAGTACTTC. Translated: CASRQGSQETQYF.